The T cell receptor (beta chain) under discussion was sequenced for a study of radiation and T cells in renal cell carcinoma. V was cut by 0 bases and J by 0 bases, with 6 bases left in between. Germline V gene data show CDR1 as LGHNA and CDR2 as YSLEER. The CDR3 length is 15 residues. TCRdb's table, derived via immunoSEQ multiplex PCR, lists solely in-frame clones and lacks some. The sample holds over 35,000 clones, over 80% seen once. Time point here: blood 4 weeks post-SBRT, at nephrectomy. As for treatment: 15 Gy SBRT to primary tumor, nephrectomy 4 weeks later. This chain uses TRBV4-3 with TRBJ1-5, with unresolved D. The clonotype originates from a woman aged 70-85 years with renal cell carcinoma. The input for sequencing was blood, taken from a patient whose treatment included radiotherapy and nephrectomy. The CDR3 sequence: CASSQDRGSNQPQHF. The CDR3 nucleotides are TGCGCCAGCAGCCAAGATCGGGGTAGCAATCAGCCCCAGCATTTT.